Below are 9 T cell receptor beta chains sequenced from a single sample in a study of T-cell reconstitution after alpha-beta-depleted transplantation in children. TCRbeta library construction was performed incorporating unique molecular identifiers. TCRdb reanalysed the PCR reads using MiXCR and keeps one entry per CDR3 protein. The sample carries 250,000 to 400,000 distinct CDR3 sequences, 23% recorded once. Source: PBMCs, mostly from graft donor cells, taken 180 days after TCRalphabeta/CD19-depleted stem cell transplant. Receptor source: a male patient between 5 and 17 years old who had a stem cell transplant for acute lymphoblastic leukemia, so the T cells may come from the graft donor.

This clonotype has only a few counts. The chain uses TRBV7-9 and TRBJ2-3, with D perhaps TRBD1 or TRBD2 (6 bases each). V shed 7 bases and J shed 5 bases, with 19 bases lying between them. Germline V gives CDR1 SEHNR, CDR2 FQNEAQ (reference sequence). The CDR3 length is 15 residues. The CDR3 sequence is CASTHLTGARDTQYF. The CDR3, as DNA: TGTGCCAGCACCCACTTAACGGGGGCACGAGATACGCAGTATTTT.

The V and J genes are TRBV5-1 and TRBJ2-7; D perhaps matches TRBD1 (7 bases). This CDR3 comprises 16 residues. Trimming removed 2 bases at V and 6 bases at J, with 21 bases between. Germline-derived CDR1 and CDR2 are SGHRS and YFSETQ. CDR3 sequence: CASSLTGDFFLGEQYF. CDR3 nucleotide sequence: TGCGCCAGCAGCTTAACAGGGGACTTCTTCCTAGGCGAGCAGTACTTC. Full variable domain (missing parts from reference TRBV5-1 and TRBJ2-7): KAGVTQTPRYLIKTRGQQVTLSCSPISGHRSVSWYQQTPGQGLQFLFEYFSETQRNKGNFPGRFSGRQFSNSRSEMNVSTLELGDSALYLCASSLTGDFFLGEQYFGPGTRLTVT.

This clonotype was recorded at least ten times. The chain combines TRBV12-3 or TRBV12-4 with TRBJ1-1; 8 nucleotides align to TRBD1. The trim removed 4 bases at V and 3 bases at J, leaving 7 bases unmatched. CDR3 length: 15 amino acids. The CDR3 loop reads CASSSRQGLHTEAFF. The CDR3 bases are TGTGCCAGCAGTTCCAGACAGGGGCTTCACACTGAAGCTTTCTTT.

This chain's CDR3 is CASSRTSGSRETQYF. The CDR3 nucleotides are TGTGCCAGCAGCCGCACTAGCGGGAGTCGAGAGACCCAGTACTTC. The chain joins TRBV12-3 or TRBV12-4 to TRBJ2-5; 11 nucleotides agree with TRBD2. This CDR3 has 15 amino acids. J gave up 4 bases and V 6 bases, and 7 bases lay outside the gene matches.

This clonotype was seen a few times. V is TRBV20-1 and J is TRBJ2-1; 9 positions match TRBD2. V lost 6 bases, J lost 1 base, and 7 bases stayed unmatched. CDR3 length equals 15 residues. Germline CDR1 reads DFQATT; CDR2 reads SNEGSKA (reference sequence). The CDR3 nucleotides are TGCAGTGCCCACGGGACTAGCTGGTCCTACAATGAGCAGTTCTTC. As protein: CSAHGTSWSYNEQFF.

In its sample, this clonotype was seen a few times. The chain carries TRBV5-5 and TRBJ1-5; D unclear. Germline-derived CDR1 and CDR2 are SGHKS and YYEKEE (reference sequence). V lost 2 bases to trimming and J lost 4 bases, with 13 bases between them. The CDR3 covers 15 residues. DNA for the CDR3: TGTGCCAGCAGCTTTAGGCCAGGAGTTAATCAGCCCCAGCATTTT. This codes for CASSFRPGVNQPQHF.

The CDR3 nucleotides are TGCAGCGTTGAAGGACTAGCGGGACCGTACCAAGAGACCCAGTACTTC. Protein sequence: CSVEGLAGPYQETQYF. The rearrangement links TRBV29-1 to TRBJ2-5, with 11 bases identical to TRBD2. This CDR3 contains 16 residues. The trim removed 1 base at V and 0 bases at J, leaving 4 bases unmatched. The germline CDR1 and CDR2 sequences are SQVTM and ANQGSEA.

The table lists this clonotype with many counts. This chain uses TRBV5-6 with TRBJ2-5; maybe TRBD1 (5 bases). CDR1 SGHDT and CDR2 YYEEEE come from the germline V gene. V lost 4 bases and J lost 5, with 12 bases in between. The CDR3 sequence is 13 residues long. As DNA, the CDR3 is TGTGCCAGCAGCCCCGCGACAGTTGAGACCCAGTACTTC. Translating gives CASSPATVETQYF.

Points on this clonotype: One end of the junction is discordant with germline, which a read error may explain. The chain has TRBV9 and TRBJ2-2; D remains unclear. The CDR3 contains 12 residues. CDR1 SGDLS and CDR2 YYNGEE come from the germline V gene. The CDR3, as DNA: TGTGCCAGCAGCACGAAAACCGGGGAGCTGTTTTTT. Translating gives CASSTKTGELFF.